A single sample is the source of the 14 T cell receptor beta chains below, sequenced in a study of blood T cell repertoires in COVID-19. Generated by immunoSEQ multiplex PCR, the TCRdb table keeps only in-frame clones and is missing some. The data contain about 220,000 clones, around 80% of them seen just once; the ten biggest clones take up 5.5% to 8.5%. The sequenced material came from peripheral blood. These receptor sequences come from a woman aged 70-85 years with acute or convalescent COVID-19.

The genes are TRBV11-2 and TRBJ2-7, with D hard to call. Trimming took 5 bases from V and 3 from J, leaving 8 bases between them. CDR3 length: 12 amino acids. The germline V gene encodes CDR1 SGHAT and CDR2 FQNNGV. CDR3 sequence (DNA): TGTGCCAGCAGCGAGAATCGCTACGAGCAGTACTTC. Translating it yields CASSENRYEQYF. Full variable domain (missing parts from reference TRBV11-2 and TRBJ2-7): EAGVAQSPRYKIIEKRQSVAFWCNPISGHATLYWYQQILGQGPKLLIQFQNNGVVDDSQLPKDRFSAERLKGVDSTLKIQPAKLEDSAVYLCASSENRYEQYFGPGTRLTVT.

The rearrangement uses TRBV9 and TRBJ1-2; 9 bases map to TRBD1. Germline V gene sequence: CDR1 SGDLS, CDR2 YYNGEE. V lost 4 bases to trimming and J lost 8 bases; unmatched junction nucleotides: 15. There are 16 residues in the CDR3. The CDR3 protein is CASSLRPGTGTGGYTF. The CDR3 DNA reads TGTGCCAGCAGCTTACGTCCCGGGACAGGGACGGGCGGCTACACCTTC.

This clone turned up a few times. This sequence joins TRBV7-3 and TRBJ2-7, with 8 bases lining up with TRBD2. Germline CDR1 reads SGHTA; CDR2 reads FQGTGA. The CDR3 has 18 residues. V dropped 4 bases and J dropped 2; count of bases not matched to a gene: 16. The CDR3 DNA sequence: TGTGCCAGCAGCTCCCGTAGGGGCGGGGGGTATCGGACCTACGAGCAGTACTTC. Residues: CASSSRRGGGYRTYEQYF.

This chain uses TRBV7-6 with TRBJ2-2; D not certain. The CDR3 is made up of 16 amino acids. CDR1 SGHVS and CDR2 FNYEAQ come from the germline V gene. The V end lost 2 bases, the J end lost 7 bases, and 17 bases lay between the germline ends. This CDR3 reads CASSLTPARSGGELFF. The CDR3 region has the DNA TGTGCCAGCAGCTTAACCCCGGCTAGGTCTGGCGGGGAGCTGTTTTTT. Together with reference TRBV7-6 and TRBJ2-2, the CDR3 gives the full variable domain: GAGVSQSPRYKVTKRGQDVALRCDPISGHVSLYWYRQALGQGPEFLTYFNYEAQQDKSGLPNDRFSAERPEGSISTLTIQRTEQRDSAMYRCASSLTPARSGGELFFGEGSRLTVL.

This clone was counted between two and nine times. This sequence joins TRBV6-5 and TRBJ1-2; D remains unclear. Trimming removed 6 bases from V and 0 bases from J, with 8 bases in between. Germline CDR1 and CDR2: MNHEY and SVGAGI. This CDR3 has 13 residues. The CDR3 coding sequence is TGTGCCAGCAGGGGCAACGCTAACTATGGCTACACCTTC. Its translation is CASRGNANYGYTF.

V gene TRBV5-8 combines with J gene TRBJ1-2, with 7 positions matching TRBD1. CDR3 size: 16 residues. The V gene end was trimmed by 4 bases and the J gene end by 0 bases; junction bases not matched to a gene: 9. CDR1 is SGHTS and CDR2 is YDEGEE in the germline V gene. This CDR3 is CASSRVTGVTNYGYTF. Written as DNA, the CDR3 is TGTGCCAGCAGCCGCGTCACAGGGGTTACTAACTATGGCTACACCTTC.

J is TRBJ2-3 and V is TRBV30; maybe TRBD2 (6 bases). Germline V gene lookup returns CDR1 GTSNPN and CDR2 SVGIG (reference sequence). The V gene lost 5 bases and the J gene lost 8 bases, with 14 bases spanning the gap. CDR3 size: 12 residues. The CDR3 sequence: CAWGLDSGTQYF. The CDR3 region has the DNA TGTGCCTGGGGGCTAGATAGCGGTACGCAGTATTTT.

This clone appeared a few times. The chain combines TRBV9 with TRBJ1-6; 9 nucleotides match TRBD1. This CDR3 region has 16 residues. Trimming cost V 4 bases and J 5 bases; bases outside gene matches: 7. CDR1 and CDR2 from the germline V gene are SGDLS and YYNGEE. CDR3 in amino acids: CASSHRRDRDNSPLHF. In DNA form, the CDR3 reads TGTGCCAGCAGCCATCGACGGGACAGGGATAATTCACCCCTCCACTTT.

This sequence joins TRBV29-1 and TRBJ2-2; 7 positions match TRBD1. The CDR3 has 14 amino acids. Germline V lookup: CDR1 SQVTM, CDR2 ANQGSEA. After removal of 4 bases from V and 4 bases from J, the junction contained 6 bases not matched to a gene. CDR3: CSVGRGLSTGELFF. The CDR3 region has the DNA TGCAGCGTTGGAAGGGGGCTCAGCACCGGGGAGCTGTTTTTT.

The rearrangement joins TRBV11-2 to TRBJ2-1; 11 positions match TRBD1. Trimming took 5 bases from V and 8 from J; bases not matched to a gene: 5. CDR3 length: 14 amino acids. Germline CDR1 reads SGHAT; CDR2 reads FQNNGV. DNA of the CDR3: TGTGCCAGCAGCCTCCGGGACAGGGGGTATGAGCAGTTCTTC. Its translation is CASSLRDRGYEQFF.

The rearrangement links TRBV27 to TRBJ2-1; 12 bases are shared with TRBD2. The CDR3 has 17 amino acids. Per germline, CDR1 MNHEY and CDR2 SMNVEV (reference sequence). Losses at the gene ends were 5 bases for V and 9 bases for J; bases not matched to a gene: 14. The CDR3 is CASSIRTSSGGALEQFF. CDR3 DNA sequence: TGTGCCAGCAGTATTCGGACCTCTAGCGGGGGGGCCCTTGAGCAGTTCTTC.

The chain has TRBV5-1 and TRBJ2-2; no definite D call. CDR3 length: 14 residues. V shed 4 bases and J shed 5 bases, with 12 bases lying between them. Germline V CDR1 and CDR2: SGHRS, YFSETQ. The CDR3 sequence: CASSPQTSTGELFF. In nucleotides, the CDR3 is TGCGCCAGCAGCCCCCAAACTTCAACCGGGGAGCTGTTTTTT.

V is TRBV5-4 and J is TRBJ1-2; the D gene is possibly TRBD1 (5 bases). Trimming took off 6 bases at V and 3 bases at J, with 18 bases between the two ends. CDR1 SGHNT and CDR2 YYREEE come from the germline V gene (reference sequence). CDR3 length equals 15 residues. The CDR3 region has the DNA TGTGCCAGCACCGCCGCAGGGAGGGAAGACTATGGCTACACCTTC. Residues: CASTAAGREDYGYTF.

The chain combines TRBV6-4 with TRBJ2-1; D possibly corresponds to TRBD1 (6 bases). Per the germline V gene, CDR1 is MRHNA and CDR2 is SNTAGT. V lost 4 bases and J lost 0, with 10 bases in between. This CDR3 has 15 residues. The CDR3 sequence: CASSVLGGSYNEQFF. The CDR3 bases are TGTGCCAGCAGTGTCCTAGGGGGCTCCTACAATGAGCAGTTCTTC.